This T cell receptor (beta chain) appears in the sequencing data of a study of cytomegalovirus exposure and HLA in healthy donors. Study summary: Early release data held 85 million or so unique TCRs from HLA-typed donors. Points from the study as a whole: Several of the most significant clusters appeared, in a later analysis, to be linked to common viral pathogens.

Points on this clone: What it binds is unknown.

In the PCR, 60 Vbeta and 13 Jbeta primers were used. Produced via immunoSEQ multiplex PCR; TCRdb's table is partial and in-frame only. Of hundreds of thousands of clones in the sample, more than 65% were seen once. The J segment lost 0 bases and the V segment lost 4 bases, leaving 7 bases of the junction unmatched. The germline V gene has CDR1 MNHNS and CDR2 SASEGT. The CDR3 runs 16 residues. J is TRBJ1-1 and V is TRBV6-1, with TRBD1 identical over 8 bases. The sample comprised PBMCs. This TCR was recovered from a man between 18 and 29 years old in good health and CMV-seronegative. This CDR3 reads CASSGASDRVNTEAFF. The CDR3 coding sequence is TGTGCCAGCAGTGGAGCATCGGACAGGGTGAACACTGAAGCTTTCTTT.